The source of this T cell receptor beta chain is a study of CD8 T cells in Susac syndrome. Findings and caveats of the study: As acknowledged by the study, its TCR sequencing and HLA analysis included a relatively small number of individuals.

Relapsing-remitting disease, either stable or active, was present in the multiple sclerosis controls, who were treatment-naive patients. TEMRA cells were FACS-enriched, with CD8+ and CD4+ T cells isolated negatively. As concerns this clonotype: Its antigen is unidentified.

The CDR3 contains 13 residues. CDR1 and CDR2 (germline): DFQATT, SNEGSKA (reference sequence). V lost 3 bases to trimming and J lost 4 bases; unmatched junction nucleotides: 3. Random-hexamer reverse transcription was applied to roughly 0.5 to 1 ug RNA. Multiplex PCR with immunoSEQ amplified the TCR beta CDR3 across 54 Vbeta and 13 Jbeta. Each CDR3 protein is one row after TCRdb ran MiXCR on the immunoSEQ multiplex PCR reads. Among some 130,000 distinct CDR3 sequences listed, roughly 94% were seen once. The receptor was derived from a human donor with multiple sclerosis. Sequenced input: CD4+ T cells from PBMCs. V is TRBV20-1 and J is TRBJ2-7, with 10 bases aligning to TRBD1. CDR3 sequence reads: CSASPGQGYEQYF. CDR3 in DNA: TGCAGTGCTAGTCCGGGACAGGGGTACGAGCAGTACTTC.